These 17 T cell receptor beta chains came from one sample sequenced in a study of T cell responses to AZD1222 COVID-19 vaccine. Clones were read by immunoSEQ multiplex PCR, and TCRdb kept only the in-frame ones, dropping some. The table records about 98,000 clones, 70% to 90% of them present only once. Sequencing used peripheral blood, obtained on day 0 of MenACWY control vaccination. The receptors stem from an adult in good health.

The chain employs TRBV27 and TRBJ2-1, with 7 positions matching TRBD2. The germline V gene encodes CDR1 MNHEY and CDR2 SMNVEV (reference sequence). Losses at the gene ends were 2 bases for V and 1 base for J; bases not matched to a gene: 8. The CDR3 is 17 amino acids. The CDR3 loop is CASSLAPAGGSYNEQFF. CDR3 nucleotides: TGTGCCAGCAGTTTAGCCCCAGCCGGGGGGTCCTACAATGAGCAGTTCTTC.

This rearrangement joins TRBV5-6 to TRBJ1-6, with TRBD1 identical over 8 bases. The ends lost 4 bases at V and 9 bases at J; junction bases unmatched: 9. The CDR3 has 15 amino acids. Germline-derived CDR1 and CDR2 are SGHDT and YYEEEE. CDR3: CASSPGTGGVSPLHF. The DNA of the CDR3 is TGTGCCAGCAGCCCCGGGACAGGAGGAGTTTCACCCCTCCACTTT.

This rearrangement joins TRBV5-1 to TRBJ2-7, with D possibly called TRBD1 or TRBD2 (5 bases each). There are 13 residues in the CDR3. Germline CDR1 reads SGHRS; CDR2 reads YFSETQ. The V end lost 5 bases, the J end lost 4 bases, and 13 bases lay between the germline ends. CDR3 sequence reads: CASRTAPGYEQYF. CDR3 bases: TGCGCCAGCAGGACAGCTCCGGGATACGAGCAGTACTTC.

V gene TRBV3-1 (or the pseudogene TRBV3-2) combines with J gene TRBJ2-3, with TRBD2 identical over 10 bases. From germline, CDR1 is LGHDT and CDR2 YNNKEL (reference sequence). This CDR3 is 15 amino acids long. With V trimmed by 4 bases and J by 7 bases, 8 bases remained unmatched. The CDR3 sequence: CASSPTAGGPNTQYF. CDR3 coding DNA: TGTGCCAGCAGCCCTACAGCGGGGGGGCCAAATACGCAGTATTTT.

The chain's CDR3 is CASSYQPGLGTDTQYF. CDR3 coding DNA: TGTGCCAGCAGTTACCAACCGGGACTAGGCACAGATACGCAGTATTTT. The chain employs TRBV6-5 and TRBJ2-3, with TRBD2 matching 8 bases. This CDR3 comprises 16 residues. V lost 2 bases to trimming and J lost 1 base; unmatched junction nucleotides: 5. Germline values: CDR1 MNHEY, CDR2 SVGAGI.

The chain recombines TRBV5-6 with TRBJ1-4, with TRBD1 as a possible D gene (5 bases). Germline values: CDR1 SGHDT, CDR2 YYEEEE. Deletions cut 5 bases from V and 5 bases from J, with 16 bases between. This CDR3 has 15 amino acids. This CDR3 is CASRTSGQTNEKLFF. The CDR3 nucleotides read TGTGCCAGCAGGACCTCGGGGCAGACCAATGAAAAACTGTTTTTT.

The chain carries TRBV5-1 and TRBJ2-1, with 15 bases fitting TRBD2. Germline V gene sequence: CDR1 SGHRS, CDR2 YFSETQ. CDR3 length equals 16 residues. Trimming took 5 bases from V and 7 from J; bases not matched to a gene: 7. CDR3 sequence reads: CASSWTSGGVENEQFF. The CDR3, as DNA: TGCGCCAGCAGTTGGACTAGCGGGGGGGTTGAAAATGAGCAGTTCTTC.

The chain combines TRBV6-5 with TRBJ2-2; D may be TRBD2 (6 bases). The germline V gene encodes CDR1 MNHEY and CDR2 SVGAGI. Trimming pared 2 bases from V and 8 bases from J, leaving 18 bases between. The CDR3 extends over 16 amino acids. CDR3 protein: CASSYGTWRGEGELFF. CDR3 DNA sequence: TGTGCCAGCAGTTACGGCACTTGGAGGGGCGAAGGGGAGCTGTTTTTT.

This chain links TRBV24-1 with TRBJ2-2; D tentatively reads TRBD1 or TRBD2 (5 bases each). Germline CDR1 reads KGHDR; CDR2 reads SFDVKD. The V and J ends lost 4 bases and 0 bases respectively, with 17 bases between them. The CDR3 is 18 amino acids. CDR3 amino acids: CATSEGRPSLANTGELFF. The CDR3 DNA follows: TGTGCCACCAGTGAGGGACGGCCCTCCCTCGCGAACACCGGGGAGCTGTTTTTT.

The chain recombines TRBV10-3 with TRBJ1-5; D is unresolved. The CDR3 has 14 residues. The germline gives CDR1 ENHRY, CDR2 SYGVKD. V was pared by 4 bases and J by 2 bases, with 9 bases between. This CDR3 is CAISVREGNQPQHF. In DNA form, the CDR3 reads TGTGCCATCAGTGTGAGGGAGGGCAATCAGCCCCAGCATTTT.

The chain carries TRBV6-1 and TRBJ1-1; D ambiguous. Germline CDR1 MNHNS, CDR2 SASEGT. The length of the CDR3 is 14 residues. Trimming stripped 1 base from V and 4 bases from J, with 10 bases between. CDR3 nucleotide sequence: TGTGCCAGCAGTGAAGTTTGGGAGGGCACTGAAGCTTTCTTT. Amino acids: CASSEVWEGTEAFF.

This clone has a count of ten or more. The chain carries TRBV6-6 and TRBJ1-6; a weak D match, TRBD1 (5 bases). The CDR3 spans 14 residues. Germline CDR1 MNHNY, CDR2 SVGAGI (reference sequence). The V gene lost 6 bases and the J gene lost 8 bases, with 14 bases spanning the gap. The CDR3 DNA follows: TGTGCCAGCAGCCCCAGCAGGGTGGATTCACCCCTCCACTTT. Its translation: CASSPSRVDSPLHF.

The V gene is TRBV2, the J gene TRBJ2-2; D uncertain. V shed 2 bases and J shed 0 bases, with 7 bases lying between them. Germline V gene lookup returns CDR1 SNHLY and CDR2 FYNNEI. CDR3 length: 15 amino acids. This chain's CDR3 is CASSEQASNTGELFF. CDR3 nucleotide sequence: TGTGCCAGCAGTGAACAGGCCTCGAACACCGGGGAGCTGTTTTTT.

The V and J genes are TRBV15 and TRBJ2-3; 8 bases match TRBD1. Trimming removed 1 base from V and 1 base from J; junction bases left unmatched: 4. The germline CDR1 and CDR2 sequences are LNHNV and YYDKDF (reference sequence). This CDR3 is built from 16 residues. CDR3 coding DNA: TGTGCCACCAGCAGAGCGCTGACAGGGGGCACAGATACGCAGTATTTT. Protein product: CATSRALTGGTDTQYF.

The rearrangement joins TRBV27 to TRBJ1-1; tentative D call: TRBD1 (5 bases). The CDR3 has 13 residues. CDR1 and CDR2 (germline): MNHEY, SMNVEV (reference sequence). V dropped 6 bases and J dropped 1 base, with 9 bases sitting between them. This chain's CDR3 is CASSWGWNTEAFF. CDR3 nucleotide sequence: TGTGCCAGCAGCTGGGGGTGGAACACTGAAGCTTTCTTT.

The chain carries TRBV4-3 and TRBJ1-4; TRBD1 agrees at 10 bases. The CDR3 runs 14 residues. Germline V gene data show CDR1 as LGHNA and CDR2 as YSLEER. V lost 4 bases and J lost 8; bases outside the gene matches: 4. In nucleotides, the CDR3 is TGCGCCAGCAGCCGGGACAGGGGAGGCGAAAAACTGTTTTTT. Translating it yields CASSRDRGGEKLFF.

The chain has TRBV7-8 and TRBJ2-7; TRBD2 is a possible D gene (5 bases). The CDR3 has 12 residues. The germline V gene has CDR1 SGHVS and CDR2 FQNEAQ. V gave up 5 bases and J gave up 7 bases, with 12 bases separating them. The CDR3 protein is CASSPGVGEQYF. The CDR3 bases are TGTGCCAGCAGCCCCGGGGTGGGGGAGCAGTACTTC.